This is a list of T cell receptor beta chains from one sample in a study of T cell responses to AZD1222 COVID-19 vaccine. Only in-frame clones appear in the TCRdb table, and some are missing; sequencing was by immunoSEQ multiplex PCR. Of over 130,000 clones in the sample, just over 85% were seen once. This material consisted of peripheral blood, taken on day 0 of AZD1222 vaccination. Every receptor here comes from an adult in good health. CDR3s include the opening cysteine and the closing phenylalanine or tryptophan. D genes are given only for firm matches. The size entry is marked missing in some rows and otherwise reads once, few, many or a size class.

J gene,clone size,D gene,V gene,CDR3 protein,CDR3 DNA
TRBJ2-1,NA,TRBD2,TRBV28,CASSTPTSGGALNEQFF,TGTGCCAGCAGTACTCCGACTAGCGGGGGGGCTCTCAATGAGCAGTTCTTC
TRBJ2-1,NA,TRBD1,TRBV6-1,CASRRQGPAYNEQFF,TGTGCCAGCAGGCGACAGGGGCCGGCCTACAATGAGCAGTTCTTC
TRBJ1-1,NA,NA,TRBV5-1,CASSRQNLNTEAFF,TGCGCCAGCAGTCGACAGAATCTGAACACTGAAGCTTTCTTT
TRBJ1-6,NA,NA,TRBV29-1,CSAGSDLNSPLHF,TGCAGCGCCGGCAGCGACCTAAATTCACCCCTCCACTTT
TRBJ2-3,once,NA,TRBV9,CASSVGNSDTDTQYF,TGTGCCAGCAGCGTAGGTAATAGCGACACAGATACGCAGTATTTT
TRBJ1-4,few,NA,TRBV2,CASKEGNEKLFF,TGTGCCAGCAAGGAGGGAAATGAAAAACTGTTTTTT
TRBJ2-1,once,NA,TRBV7-8,CASSSQVRGYGEQFF,TGTGCCAGCAGTTCGCAAGTACGGGGATACGGTGAGCAGTTCTTC
TRBJ1-1,once,NA,TRBV27,CASSWTAATEAFF,TGTGCCAGCAGTTGGACAGCGGCCACTGAAGCTTTCTTT
TRBJ2-1,NA,NA,TRBV2,CASSESNEQFF,TGTGCCAGCAGTGAATCTAATGAGCAGTTCTTC
TRBJ2-1,NA,TRBD2,TRBV6-4,CASSEVLAGVTEQFF,TGTGCCAGCAGTGAGGTGCTAGCGGGAGTGACTGAGCAGTTCTTC
TRBJ2-1,NA,TRBD2,TRBV6-5,CASSRLSGRAGEQFF,TGTGCCAGCAGCCGTCTCAGCGGGAGGGCCGGGGAGCAGTTCTTC
TRBJ2-2,NA,NA,TRBV27,CASSSIRTANTGELFF,TGTGCCAGCAGTTCTATACGGACAGCGAACACCGGGGAGCTGTTTTTT
TRBJ1-6,NA,NA,TRBV27,CASSGISYNSPLHF,TGTGCCAGTTCGGGGATCTCCTATAATTCACCCCTCCACTTT
TRBJ1-1,NA,NA,TRBV11-3,CASSKAENTEAFF,TGTGCCAGCAGTAAGGCGGAGAACACTGAAGCTTTCTTT
TRBJ1-3,NA,NA,TRBV6-5,CASSYSSGNTIYF,TGTGCCAGCAGTTACTCATCCGGAAACACCATATATTTT
TRBJ2-5,NA,NA,TRBV30,CAWSPLGAGFSASSLETQYF,TGTGCCTGGAGCCCCTTAGGGGCGGGATTCAGCGCTTCTTCCCTAGAGACCCAGTACTTC
TRBJ1-1,once,TRBD1,TRBV7-9,CASRSTGGGNTEAFF,TGTGCCAGCAGGTCCACAGGGGGCGGGAACACTGAAGCTTTCTTT
TRBJ1-2,NA,NA,TRBV14,CASSLLGEARGGYTF,TGTGCCAGCAGCCTCCTCGGAGAGGCCAGGGGTGGCTACACCTTC
TRBJ1-5,NA,NA,TRBV27,CASSWRSGNQPQHF,TGTGCCAGCAGCTGGAGGAGCGGCAATCAGCCCCAGCATTTT
TRBJ2-2,NA,TRBD2,TRBV5-1,CASSEAGTSGLGGGELFF,TGCGCCAGCAGCGAGGCCGGGACTAGCGGGTTAGGTGGCGGGGAGCTGTTTTTT
TRBJ2-1,NA,TRBD2,TRBV18,CASSPSPSGNEQFF,TGTGCCAGCTCACCATCCCCTAGCGGGAATGAGCAGTTCTTC
TRBJ1-2,NA,NA,TRBV24-1,CATSGRMAGGNYGYTF,TGTGCCACCAGTGGTCGGATGGCGGGGGGGAACTATGGCTACACCTTC
TRBJ1-1,NA,NA,TRBV7-6,CASSLRGPDEAFF,TGTGCCAGCAGCTTACGCGGTCCCGATGAAGCTTTCTTT
TRBJ1-1,few,NA,TRBV6-2/TRBV6-3,CASSYFSGSAEAFF,TGTGCCAGCAGTTACTTTTCGGGGTCTGCTGAAGCTTTCTTT
TRBJ2-7,NA,TRBD1,TRBV19,CASSPGGIEQYF,TGTGCCAGTAGCCCAGGGGGTATCGAGCAGTACTTC
TRBJ1-5,NA,NA,TRBV15,CATSGARGNQPQHF,TGTGCCACCAGCGGGGCCAGGGGCAATCAGCCCCAGCATTTT
TRBJ1-1,NA,TRBD1,TRBV30,CAWSTGTVNTEAFF,TGTGCCTGGAGTACCGGGACAGTGAACACTGAAGCTTTCTTT
TRBJ2-3,NA,NA,TRBV6-5,CASSYSRGSYKDTQYF,TGTGCCAGCAGTTACTCGAGGGGGAGTTATAAAGATACGCAGTATTTT
TRBJ2-1,NA,NA,TRBV4-1,CASSQQPPNSYNEQFF,TGCGCCAGCAGCCAACAGCCCCCGAACTCCTACAATGAGCAGTTCTTC
TRBJ1-6,NA,NA,TRBV30,CAWKGQINSPLHF,TGTGCCTGGAAAGGTCAAATTAATTCACCCCTCCACTTT
TRBJ2-2,NA,TRBD2,TRBV3-1/TRBV3-2,CASSQGHSGLAGEGDGELFF,TGTGCCAGCAGCCAAGGCCACTCGGGACTAGCGGGAGAGGGTGACGGGGAGCTGTTTTTT
TRBJ2-7,NA,NA,TRBV27,CASSFWTRAPYEQYF,TGTGCCAGCAGTTTCTGGACCAGGGCTCCCTACGAGCAGTACTTC
TRBJ1-2,once,TRBD1,TRBV5-1,CASSRGQGGYGYTF,TGCGCCAGCAGCCGGGGACAGGGGGGATATGGCTACACCTTC
TRBJ2-3,NA,NA,TRBV7-2,CASSAPSTDTQYF,TGTGCCAGCAGCGCCCCCAGCACAGATACGCAGTATTTT
TRBJ1-2,NA,NA,TRBV2,CASSESLGRGYGYTF,TGTGCCAGCAGTGAAAGTTTGGGGAGGGGTTATGGCTACACCTTC
TRBJ1-1,NA,NA,TRBV6-2/TRBV6-3,CASSYSIHQGNTEAFF,TGTGCCAGCAGTTACTCGATTCATCAGGGGAACACTGAAGCTTTCTTT
TRBJ1-1,NA,NA,TRBV7-3,CASSPDVNTEAFF,TGTGCCAGCAGCCCCGACGTGAACACTGAAGCTTTCTTT
TRBJ1-2,NA,TRBD1,TRBV7-2,CASSLALWQGDYTF,TGTGCCAGCAGCTTAGCTTTGTGGCAGGGGGACTACACCTTC
TRBJ2-1,NA,TRBD2,TRBV3-1/TRBV3-2,CASSPRDFGRGEQFF,TGTGCCAGCAGCCCCCGGGACTTCGGGAGGGGAGAGCAGTTCTTC